These 9 T cell receptor beta chains share one sample of origin, sequenced in a study of Graves' ophthalmopathy and Graves' hyperthyroidism. Using RNA transcripts, the TCR beta CDR3 regions were amplified. The first round was an RT-PCR with HTBI primers, and the second round was a multiplex PCR. MiXCR, applied by TCRdb to the multiplex PCR reads, yields one record per CDR3 protein. The sample lists a few hundred thousand distinct CDR3 sequences, about 17% occurring once. The sample comprised peripheral blood. The receptors were gathered from a woman aged 18-29 years with Graves' ophthalmopathy.

This clonotype was seen many times. This chain links TRBV30 with TRBJ2-6, with 9 bases fitting TRBD1. The germline V gene has CDR1 GTSNPN and CDR2 SVGIG (reference sequence). The trim removed 5 bases at V and 1 base at J, leaving 9 bases unmatched. The CDR3 contains 17 residues. CDR3 loop: CAWAQDRGWSGANVLTF. Written as DNA, the CDR3 is TGTGCCTGGGCCCAGGACAGGGGATGGTCTGGGGCCAACGTCCTGACTTTC.

This clonotype was found many times. The V gene is TRBV19, the J gene TRBJ1-2, with 8 bases that match TRBD1. There are 16 residues in the CDR3. Germline V gene data show CDR1 as LNHDA and CDR2 as SQIVND (reference sequence). V shed 4 bases, J shed 4 bases, and the junction held 11 bases outside the gene matches. The CDR3 nucleotides read TGTGCCAGTAGTAGTGGCCACTTGGGACAGGCCTATGGCTACACCTTC. Amino acids: CASSSGHLGQAYGYTF. Using reference TRBV19 and TRBJ1-2 for the parts outside the CDR3, the full variable domain is DGGITQSPKYLFRKEGQNVTLSCEQNLNHDAMYWYRQDPGQGLRLIYYSQIVNDFQKGDIAEGYSVSREKKESFPLTVTSAQKNPTAFYLCASSSGHLGQAYGYTFGSGTRLTVV.

This clonotype was counted many times. The chain is built from TRBV6-5 and TRBJ1-2; TRBD1 matches at 8 bases. V lost 5 bases to trimming and J lost 5 bases; unmatched junction nucleotides: 7. CDR3 length: 14 residues. CDR1 is MNHEY and CDR2 is SVGAGI in the germline V gene. CDR3: CASSTTGARYGYTF. The CDR3 nucleotides are TGTGCCAGCAGTACGACAGGGGCGCGGTATGGCTACACCTTC.

Ten or more counts support this clonotype. This chain connects TRBV9 to TRBJ2-2; 7 nucleotides align to TRBD2. The CDR3 loop spans 15 amino acids. Trimming cost V 3 bases and J 0 bases; bases outside gene matches: 2. Germline-derived CDR1 and CDR2 are SGDLS and YYNGEE. Here the CDR3 reads CASSEGTTNTGELFF. The CDR3 DNA is TGTGCCAGCAGCGAGGGGACTACGAACACCGGGGAGCTGTTTTTT.

This clonotype was seen repeatedly, ten times or more. The chain employs TRBV27 and TRBJ2-2, with D perhaps matching TRBD2 (5 bases). This CDR3 has 15 residues. The germline CDR1 and CDR2 sequences are MNHEY and SMNVEV (reference sequence). Between the trimmed V and J ends, which lost 3 bases and 5 bases, there was a span of 13 bases. CDR3 DNA: TGTGCCAGCAGTTTGTGGGAGAGGGCGACCGGGGAGCTGTTTTTT. Encoded protein: CASSLWERATGELFF.

Ten or more counts support this clonotype. This chain uses TRBV28 with TRBJ1-5; the D gene is possibly TRBD1 (6 bases). The CDR3 runs to 14 residues. Trimming took 6 bases from V and 4 from J, leaving 13 bases between them. Germline loops: CDR1 MDHEN, CDR2 SYDVKM. CDR3 DNA: TGTGCCAGCAGGAAGGACAGCAATAATCAGCCCCAGCATTTT. Its translation is CASRKDSNNQPQHF.

As DNA, the CDR3 is TGTGCCAGCAGTTACTCGGAGACAAGGGGGGGAGAGACCCAGTACTTC. It codes for CASSYSETRGGETQYF. V and J are TRBV6-5 and TRBJ2-5, with a possible D match to TRBD2 (7 bases). CDR3 length: 16 amino acids. In germline, CDR1 is MNHEY, CDR2 SVGAGI. Trimming took off 0 bases at V and 4 bases at J, with 15 bases between the two ends.

This clonotype has a count of ten or more. The V and J genes are TRBV20-1 and TRBJ2-2; 11 positions match TRBD1. The CDR3 totals 15 residues. CDR1 and CDR2 from the germline V gene are DFQATT and SNEGSKA (reference sequence). With 2 bases clipped from V and 4 bases from J, the junction kept 3 bases outside the gene matches. Here the CDR3 reads CSARWDRGITGELFF. The CDR3 region has the DNA TGCAGTGCTAGATGGGACAGGGGGATCACCGGGGAGCTGTTTTTT.

At least ten counts were recorded for this clonotype. The rearrangement links TRBV10-3 to TRBJ2-5; D is uncertain. The V end was cut by 1 base, the J end by 4 bases, with 10 bases between. The germline gives CDR1 ENHRY, CDR2 SYGVKD. The CDR3 sequence is 14 residues long. CDR3 in DNA: TGTGCCATCAGTGAGTTGGAAGTGGGAGAGACCCAGTACTTC. It specifies CAISELEVGETQYF.